The source of this TCR beta chain is a study of T cells after yellow fever vaccination (dated by TCRdb to between 2018 and 2021). In terms of the full investigation: The SMART-Seq v4 Ultra Low Input RNA kit was used to prepare libraries from fractions with low cell numbers. To track T-cell clones before and after primary and booster YFV17D yellow fever vaccination, bulk TCR alpha and beta repertoires were sequenced longitudinally. The cohort comprised two healthy male donors, one aged 18 to 29 and one aged 30 to 39 years. Blood samples were taken at several timepoints before and after primary and secondary immunization, and bulk PBMC replicates and cell subsets were isolated.

TCR cDNA was synthesized by 5'RACE template switching, through which a universal primer site and unique molecular identifiers were introduced. cDNA synthesis was primed from both the TCR alpha and TCR beta constant segments. Library amplification involved two PCR steps, and the second step added sample barcodes and sequencing adapters. Sequencing of libraries was performed on Illumina HiSeq 2500 (2x100 bp) or NovaSeq (2x150 bp). The authors' pipeline ran thus. Reads were demultiplexed and collapsed into UMI consensus sequences with MIGEC, and V(D)J alignment was performed with MiXCR. Vaccine-responding clonotypes were identified with edgeR using replicate PBMC samples, with FDR below 0.01 and a log2 fold change above 5 up to day 15 being required. Each bulk clonotype was labeled CD4 or CD8 based on which sequenced repertoire, CD4 or CD8, contained the clonotype at higher abundance. The raw public data were reprocessed by TCRdb itself: fastp quality trimming at Q25, MiXCR clonotype calling, in-frame beta chains only. CDR3 protein sequences are deduplicated, and each keeps its most common genes and DNA. TCRdb, not the authors, supplied the V and J calls. This sample holds a few hundred thousand distinct CDR3 sequences; 6.2% were observed only once. Approximately 16% of the sample comes from the top ten.

Paper-wide results and their limitations: A small share of clonotypes was detected in both CD4 and CD8 compartments, with the overlap likely arising from convergent recombination. Computational filtering was needed because FACS-sorted repertoires could contain abundant contaminating clonotypes from the bulk population. Only a couple of donors were included in the study, so the extent to which the findings can be generalized is limited. Compared with the primary T-cell response, the secondary T-cell response was faster but weaker, reaching its peak on day 5 rather than on day 15. After the booster, most of the clones that had expanded following primary vaccination were detected again (roughly 96% of CD4 and around nine tenths of CD8), which suggests that memory was broadly maintained.

This clonotype was counted between two and nine times. Its recognized antigen is unknown. No clone much larger than this one lies a single base away; base qualities are absent. The junction shows trimming of 0 bases on V and 5 bases on J, and the gene matches do not reach 8 bases of it. The CDR3 has 16 amino acids, counting the end cysteine and phenylalanine. Just the 48-base CDR3 DNA is kept, in frame starting at base 1. CDR1 SQVTM and CDR2 ANQGSEA are derived from the germline V gene. In light of the paper, this sample's treatment or condition label describes: live attenuated yellow fever vaccine strain. At every blood-draw timepoint, two biological replicates of bulk PBMCs were collected. A standard Ficoll-Paque protocol was used to isolate PBMCs from peripheral blood. TriZol was used to extract RNA from bulk PBMCs, from CD4 and CD8 fractions, and from dextramer-positive and dextramer-negative fractions.

The material was PBMCs, obtained 5 days after the yellow fever booster vaccination. The V and J segments used are TRBV29-1 and TRBJ2-7, with TRBD2 identical over 12 junction bases. This clonotype was obtained from a man aged 25-45 years who received the YFV17D yellow fever vaccine. The CDR3 reads CSVEDRATSGRNEQYF. The bases are TGCAGCGTTGAAGATCGGGCGACTAGCGGGAGAAACGAGCAGTACTTC.